The 29 T cell receptor beta chains reported below all come from one sample, sequenced in a study of blood T cells in healthy people across ages. Through a sample-barcoded 5' primer and a J-beta primer mix, a second PCR was run for roughly 7 to 12 cycles. MiXCR, run by TCRdb on the 5' RACE reads, gives a single entry per CDR3 protein. The sample consists of roughly 720,000 distinct CDR3 sequences, approximately 53% of them appearing once. Specimen: blood. These receptors all stem from an elderly man in good health.

The CDR3 sequence is CASSLRSSPNEQFF. The CDR3 DNA follows: TGTGCCAGCAGCTTGCGATCGTCCCCCAATGAGCAGTTCTTC. The chain has TRBV7-2 and TRBJ2-1; D gene unclear. In germline, CDR1 is SGHTA, CDR2 FQGNSA. Deletions cut 3 bases from V and 6 bases from J, with 12 bases between. The CDR3 spans 14 residues.

J is TRBJ2-7 and V is TRBV18; D is ambiguous. Trimming left V 3 bases short and J 2 bases short, with 8 bases between. Germline V gene sequence: CDR1 KGHSH, CDR2 LQKENI. There are 13 residues in the CDR3. The CDR3 DNA sequence: TGTGCCAGCTCACCTGTAACAGCCTACGAGCAGTACTTC. As protein: CASSPVTAYEQYF.

This clonotype was seen repeatedly, ten times or more. A much larger clone sits a single nucleotide away, making a read error possible. The rearrangement links TRBV20-1 to TRBJ2-5, with TRBD1 as a possible D gene (6 bases). The CDR3 spans 16 residues. Germline CDR1 DFQATT, CDR2 SNEGSKA (reference sequence). Trimming removed 0 bases from V and 5 bases from J, with 19 bases in between. The CDR3 DNA sequence: TGCAGTGCTAGAGATCGAGGGGACAAAGATTGGGAGACCCAGTACTTC. Translation gives CSARDRGDKDWETQYF.

V gene TRBV20-1 combines with J gene TRBJ2-1; tentatively, D is TRBD2 (6 bases). CDR3 length: 17 amino acids. Per the germline V gene, CDR1 is DFQATT and CDR2 is SNEGSKA (reference sequence). Between the trimmed V and J ends, which lost 4 bases and 5 bases, there was a span of 24 bases. The CDR3 region has the DNA TGCAGTGCTACCCAAAGTAGGAGGGCCCGAAAGAACAATGAGCAGTTCTTC. It is translated as CSATQSRRARKNNEQFF.

J is TRBJ2-7 and V is TRBV3-1; TRBD2 matches 11 bases. The DNA end favors TRBJ2-5, so the J call may be wrong. Germline V gives CDR1 LGHDT, CDR2 YNNKEL (reference sequence). The CDR3 has 18 residues. CDR3 coding DNA: TGTGCCAGCAGTCCACTAGCGGGAGATAAGAAAAGGGGGGAGACCCAGTACTTC. Translated: CASSPLAGDKKRGETQYF.

This chain joins TRBV7-3 and TRBJ2-3, with 10 positions matching TRBD2. From germline, CDR1 is SGHTA and CDR2 FQGTGA. The CDR3 contains 18 residues. V trimming: 0 bases; J trimming: 0 bases; junction bases outside the gene matches: 6. CDR3 protein: CASSLTFSGRPSTDTQYF. In DNA, the CDR3 is TGTGCCAGCAGCTTAACGTTTAGCGGGAGGCCGAGCACAGATACGCAGTATTTT.

V usage is TRBV3-1 and J usage is TRBJ2-7; TRBD2 aligns across 10 bases. V lost 0 bases to trimming and J lost 3 bases; unmatched junction nucleotides: 5. Germline V gene lookup returns CDR1 LGHDT and CDR2 YNNKEL (reference sequence). The CDR3 loop spans 16 amino acids. The CDR3 region is CASSQDEASGGYEQYF. The CDR3 DNA reads as TGTGCCAGCAGCCAAGATGAGGCTAGCGGGGGCTACGAGCAGTACTTC.

V usage is TRBV10-3 and J usage is TRBJ1-1; D ambiguous. The CDR3 covers 15 residues. Per the germline V gene, CDR1 is ENHRY and CDR2 is SYGVKD. V was cut by 0 bases and J by 4 bases, with 12 bases left in between. The chain's CDR3 is CAISESTGDGTEAFF. CDR3 coding DNA: TGTGCCATCAGTGAGTCTACCGGGGATGGCACTGAAGCTTTCTTT.

The chain recombines TRBV10-3 with TRBJ2-5, with D possibly matching TRBD1 (5 bases). The CDR3 has 15 residues. The ends were cut back, 6 bases at V and 2 bases at J, with 16 bases in the middle. The germline V gene has CDR1 ENHRY and CDR2 SYGVKD. CDR3: CAISLGNGQQETQYF. The CDR3, as DNA: TGTGCCATCAGCCTTGGAAACGGACAACAAGAGACCCAGTACTTC.

Only a few counts were recorded for this clonotype. This rearrangement joins TRBV20-1 to TRBJ1-2, with 8 nucleotides matching TRBD1. The CDR3 is made up of 11 amino acids. Germline-derived CDR1 and CDR2 are DFQATT and SNEGSKA (reference sequence). The CDR3 spells CSRQGIYGYTF. The CDR3 DNA sequence: TGCTCACGACAGGGGATCTATGGCTACACCTTC.

In its sample, this clonotype was seen a few times. The rearrangement joins TRBV5-1 to TRBJ2-5; D may be TRBD2 (6 bases). Looked up from germline, CDR1 is SGHRS and CDR2 is YFSETQ. CDR3 length equals 15 residues. V was pared by 6 bases and J by 1 base, with 16 bases between. The CDR3 region is CASTYRRGGQETQYF. Here the CDR3 DNA reads TGCGCCAGCACCTATAGAAGGGGAGGCCAAGAGACCCAGTACTTC.

This clonotype was picked up a small number of times. The chain is built from TRBV2 and TRBJ2-5; tentatively, D is TRBD1 (6 bases). Germline CDR1 SNHLY, CDR2 FYNNEI. Trimming pared 6 bases from V and 1 base from J, leaving 12 bases between. CDR3 size: 14 residues. Here the CDR3 DNA reads TGTGCCAGCAGATACTACAGGGTCCAAGAGACCCAGTACTTC. This codes for CASRYYRVQETQYF.

The chain employs TRBV12-3 or TRBV12-4 and TRBJ2-3; D possibly uses TRBD1 or TRBD2 (6 bases each). The CDR3 is 13 residues long. V lost 6 bases to trimming and J lost 6 bases, with 13 bases between them. The CDR3 loop reads CASSRGLTDTQYF. DNA for the CDR3: TGTGCCAGCAGCCGGGGGCTTACGGATACGCAGTATTTT.

This sequence joins TRBV5-8 and TRBJ2-7; TRBD1 or TRBD2 may be the D gene (7 bases each). The end of the DNA fits TRBJ2-5 better, so the J call may be wrong. The length of the CDR3 is 15 residues. Germline V gives CDR1 SGHTS, CDR2 YDEGEE. The CDR3 DNA reads TGTGCCAGCAGCCCTGCCAGCAGGGGGGGAGAGACCCAGTACTTC. This sequence encodes CASSPASRGGETQYF.

The chain couples TRBV7-7 to TRBJ2-3, with TRBD2 matching 9 bases. The germline V gene has CDR1 SSHAT and CDR2 FNYEAQ (reference sequence). The CDR3 runs to 15 residues. Trimming took 5 bases from V and 14 from J; bases not matched to a gene: 17. Written as DNA, the CDR3 is TGTGCCAGCAGCCTGACTAGCGGAAAGCACAGATACGCGTATTTT. It yields the protein CASSLTSGKHRYAYF.

The chain combines TRBV5-1 with TRBJ2-5, with D unclear. Trimming removed 5 bases at V and 0 bases at J, with 20 bases between. The germline gives CDR1 SGHRS, CDR2 YFSETQ. The CDR3 consists of 17 residues. This chain's CDR3 is CASSSGGSPQNQETQYF. CDR3 in DNA: TGCGCCAGCAGTTCAGGTGGGTCTCCACAGAACCAAGAGACCCAGTACTTC.

The chain links TRBV5-1 to TRBJ2-5; 8 nucleotides align to TRBD2. The J call may be incorrect, as the DNA end agrees better with TRBJ2-7. Per germline, CDR1 SGHRS and CDR2 YFSETQ. The CDR3 is 15 amino acids. The CDR3 region is CASSLDPGGSAEQYF. In nucleotides, the CDR3 is TGCGCCAGCAGCTTGGATCCGGGAGGGTCAGCCGAGCAGTACTTC.

The J gene is TRBJ2-5, the V gene TRBV3-1; 8 bases map to TRBD2. Losses at the gene ends were 4 bases for V and 11 bases for J; bases not matched to a gene: 18. Germline lookup yields CDR1 LGHDT and CDR2 YNNKEL (reference sequence). CDR3 length equals 16 residues. The CDR3 sequence: CASSLYPGRAGDEQYF. The CDR3, as DNA: TGTGCCAGCAGCCTCTATCCCGGGAGGGCCGGAGATGAGCAGTACTTC.

The chain uses TRBV29-1 and TRBJ2-5, with 8 bases aligning to TRBD1. The J call could be wrong; TRBJ2-7 is a better fit for the DNA end. In germline, CDR1 is SQVTM, CDR2 ANQGSEA. CDR3 length equals 14 residues. In DNA, the CDR3 is TGCAGCGTGGGACAGGACATATTACTAGACGAGCAGTACTTC. Translated: CSVGQDILLDEQYF.

V is TRBV29-1 and J is TRBJ1-4; D perhaps matches TRBD1 (6 bases). The CDR3 consists of 13 residues. CDR1 SQVTM and CDR2 ANQGSEA come from the germline V gene. V gave up 2 bases and J gave up 3 bases, with 7 bases separating them. In DNA, the CDR3 is TGCAGCGTTGAAAGGACAGCTAATGAAAAACTGTTTTTT. Amino acid sequence: CSVERTANEKLFF.

The chain carries TRBV27 and TRBJ1-6, with D possibly TRBD1 on 5 matching bases. The V gene's germline CDR1 is MNHEY and CDR2 SMNVEV (reference sequence). The germline V and J ends were trimmed by 6 bases and 7 bases, with 13 bases remaining between them. The CDR3 consists of 14 residues. For the CDR3, the DNA is TGTGCCAGCAGCCGACCTGGGGGAAATTCACCCCTCCACTTT. It is translated as CASSRPGGNSPLHF.

The rearrangement links TRBV12-3 or TRBV12-4 to TRBJ2-3; 7 positions agree with TRBD2. This CDR3 has 14 amino acids. The junction had 16 bases not matched to a gene; V was cut back by 5 bases and J by 14 bases. As DNA, the CDR3 is TGTGCCAGCAGTCCCCGGGACTATTCGGGATACGCGTATTTT. It yields the protein CASSPRDYSGYAYF.

V is TRBV20-1 and J is TRBJ2-1, with unresolved D. Germline V gives CDR1 DFQATT, CDR2 SNEGSKA (reference sequence). V gave up 3 bases and J gave up 2 bases, with 8 bases separating them. The CDR3 has 13 residues. CDR3 nucleotides: TGCAGTGCTAGCGGGTACCCCTACAATGAGCAGTTCTTC. Amino acids: CSASGYPYNEQFF.

The genes are TRBV5-1 and TRBJ1-5, with a possible D match to TRBD1 (5 bases). The CDR3 totals 13 residues. Per germline, CDR1 SGHRS and CDR2 YFSETQ. Trimming pared 4 bases from V and 5 bases from J, leaving 10 bases between. The DNA of the CDR3 is TGCGCCAGCAGCGAAACGGGGCATCAGCCCCAGCATTTT. It encodes CASSETGHQPQHF.

The gene calls are TRBV14 and TRBJ2-3, with 9 bases identical to TRBD2. After removal of 4 bases from V and 13 bases from J, the junction contained 18 bases not matched to a gene. Looked up from germline, CDR1 is SGHDN and CDR2 is FVKESK. The CDR3 sequence is 16 residues long. The CDR3 spells CASSLEVAGVGRYEYF. In DNA form, the CDR3 reads TGTGCCAGCAGCCTCGAGGTAGCGGGAGTAGGTAGATACGAGTATTTT.

J is TRBJ1-5 and V is TRBV28; D is uncertain. Trimming removed 7 bases from V and 5 bases from J, with 12 bases in between. This CDR3 comprises 13 residues. The germline CDR1 and CDR2 sequences are MDHEN and SYDVKM. As DNA, the CDR3 is TGTGCCAGCAACCTGTCTATTGATCAGCCCCAGCATTTT. It encodes CASNLSIDQPQHF. The whole variable domain, remainder taken from reference TRBV28 and TRBJ1-5, is DVKVTQSSRYLVKRTGEKVFLECVQDMDHENMFWYRQDPGLGLRLIYFSYDVKMKEKGDIPEGYSVSREKKERFSLILESASTNQTSMYLCASNLSIDQPQHFGDGTRLSIL.

This chain uses TRBV3-1 with TRBJ2-1; tentative D call: TRBD1 (5 bases). Germline V CDR1 and CDR2: LGHDT, YNNKEL (reference sequence). CDR3 size: 15 residues. The V end was cut by 0 bases, the J end by 6 bases, with 12 bases between. Here the CDR3 reads CASSQDPMQGNEQFF. Here the CDR3 DNA reads TGTGCCAGCAGCCAAGACCCAATGCAGGGCAATGAGCAGTTCTTC.

This sequence joins TRBV29-1 and TRBJ2-1; no clear D. CDR1 is SQVTM and CDR2 is ANQGSEA in the germline V gene. The CDR3 covers 14 residues. The V and J ends lost 3 bases and 4 bases respectively, with 13 bases between them. CDR3 region: CSVDSQPRYNEQFF. CDR3 nucleotides: TGCAGCGTTGATTCGCAGCCGAGATACAATGAGCAGTTCTTC.

The chain employs TRBV4-1 and TRBJ2-1, with 7 nucleotides matching TRBD2. Per germline, CDR1 MGHRA and CDR2 YSYEKL. The J segment lost 5 bases and the V segment lost 3 bases, leaving 10 bases of the junction unmatched. This CDR3 is 16 amino acids long. The CDR3 DNA is TGCGCCAGCAGCCAGATGCCACTAGCGACAAACAATGAGCAGTTCTTC. It yields the protein CASSQMPLATNNEQFF.